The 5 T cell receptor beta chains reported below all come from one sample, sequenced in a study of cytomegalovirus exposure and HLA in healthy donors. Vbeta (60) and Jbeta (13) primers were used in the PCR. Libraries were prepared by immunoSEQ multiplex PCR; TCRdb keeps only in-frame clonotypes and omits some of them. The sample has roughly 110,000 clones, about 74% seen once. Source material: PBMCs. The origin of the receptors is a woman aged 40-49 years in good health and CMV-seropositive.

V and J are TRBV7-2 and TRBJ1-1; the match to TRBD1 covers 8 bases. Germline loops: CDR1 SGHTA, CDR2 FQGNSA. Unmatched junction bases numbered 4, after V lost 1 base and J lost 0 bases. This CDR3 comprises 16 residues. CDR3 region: CASSLVGTGLNTEAFF. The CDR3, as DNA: TGTGCCAGCAGCTTAGTAGGGACAGGTTTGAACACTGAAGCTTTCTTT.

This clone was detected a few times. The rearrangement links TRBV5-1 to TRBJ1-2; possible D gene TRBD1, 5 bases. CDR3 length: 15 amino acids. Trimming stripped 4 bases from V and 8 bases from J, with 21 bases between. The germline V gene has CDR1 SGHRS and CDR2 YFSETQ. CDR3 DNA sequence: TGCGCCAGCAGCCCGTCCGGACACCTGTATGGAGGCTACACCTTC. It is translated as CASSPSGHLYGGYTF.

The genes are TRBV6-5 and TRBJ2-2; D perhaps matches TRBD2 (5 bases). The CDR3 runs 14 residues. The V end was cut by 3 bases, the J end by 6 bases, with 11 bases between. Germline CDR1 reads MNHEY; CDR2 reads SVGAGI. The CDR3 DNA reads TGTGCCAGCAGTTATCCGGGGAGCGCCGGGGAGCTGTTTTTT. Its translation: CASSYPGSAGELFF.

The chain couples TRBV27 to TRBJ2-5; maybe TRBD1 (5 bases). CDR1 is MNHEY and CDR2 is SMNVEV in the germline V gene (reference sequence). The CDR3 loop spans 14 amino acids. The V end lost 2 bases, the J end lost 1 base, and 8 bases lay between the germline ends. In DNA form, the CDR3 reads TGTGCCAGCAGTTTAATAGACAGCCAAGAGACCCAGTACTTC. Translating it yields CASSLIDSQETQYF.

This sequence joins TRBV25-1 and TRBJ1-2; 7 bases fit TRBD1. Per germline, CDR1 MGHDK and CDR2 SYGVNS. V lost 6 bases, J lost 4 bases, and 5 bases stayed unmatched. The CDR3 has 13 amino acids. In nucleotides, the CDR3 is TGTGCCAGCAGAACGACAGGGAGCTATGGCTACACCTTC. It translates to CASRTTGSYGYTF.